One sample yielded the 17 T cell receptor beta chains listed below, sequenced in a study of spatial heterogeneity in lung cancer (dated by TCRdb to about 2019). According to the study, the label for this sample's time point signals: sample taken at primary tumor resection. For TCR sequencing, whole RNA was extracted from tumor and nontumor lung tissue, or from cryopreserved PBMC samples, and no cell sorting was done. The library was made by 5' RACE. For sequencing, a NextSeq 500 was employed. TCRdb's own reprocessing of the public reads used fastp at Q25 and MiXCR and kept productive beta chains. Duplicate CDR3 protein sequences are folded into a single record with the most common DNA and genes. The sample contains 49,000 or so distinct CDR3 sequences, 12% of them found a single time. Around 42% of the sample belongs to the ten largest clones. Sample: PBMCs, taken at surgery. These receptors were taken from a female donor with early-stage non-small cell lung cancer.

This clonotype was counted only a few times. The chain links TRBV20-1 to TRBJ2-1; D is unresolved. Looked up from germline, CDR1 is DFQATT and CDR2 is SNEGSKA (reference sequence). Trimming left V 4 bases short and J 6 bases short, with 19 bases between. CDR3 length: 15 residues. CDR3 nucleotides: TGCAGTGCTAAACCGGAATGGGTAAGAGGCAATGAGCAGTTCTTC. This codes for CSAKPEWVRGNEQFF.

Only a few counts were recorded for this clonotype. J is TRBJ2-7 and V is TRBV20-1, with D perhaps matching TRBD1 (5 bases). CDR3 size: 14 residues. Germline V gene data show CDR1 as DFQATT and CDR2 as SNEGSKA (reference sequence). Trimming removed 5 bases from V and 3 bases from J, with 17 bases in between. The CDR3 sequence: CSARKSGSRYEQYF. In nucleotides, the CDR3 is TGCAGTGCTCGGAAATCAGGGTCACGCTACGAGCAGTACTTC.

V is TRBV12-3 or TRBV12-4 and J is TRBJ1-6; D is possibly TRBD1 (6 bases). Deletions cut 3 bases from V and 9 bases from J, with 9 bases between. This CDR3 is 13 amino acids long. The CDR3 protein is CASSLQQGSPLHF. The CDR3 DNA reads TGTGCCAGCAGTTTGCAACAGGGTTCACCCCTCCACTTT.

This clonotype was counted a few times. The V call is TRBV20-1, the J call TRBJ2-5; D gene ambiguous. V dropped 5 bases and J dropped 5 bases, with 3 bases sitting between them. Germline V gene lookup returns CDR1 DFQATT and CDR2 SNEGSKA (reference sequence). The CDR3 spans 9 residues. CDR3 loop: CSAPETQYF. The CDR3 DNA follows: TGCAGTGCTCCGGAGACCCAGTACTTC.

The CDR3 sequence is CASSSSGTGGEETQYF. In nucleotides, the CDR3 is TGTGCCAGCAGTAGTTCTGGGACAGGGGGCGAGGAGACCCAGTACTTC. The J gene is TRBJ2-5, the V gene TRBV28, with 12 positions matching TRBD1. Germline CDR1 and CDR2: MDHEN and SYDVKM. The CDR3 sequence is 16 residues long. V trimming: 5 bases; J trimming: 5 bases; junction bases outside the gene matches: 9.

This clonotype was seen at least ten times. The CDR3 reads CASRRDSSNTGELFF. The CDR3 DNA reads as TGTGCCAGCAGACGGGACAGTTCGAACACCGGGGAGCTGTTTTTT. V and J are TRBV6-1 and TRBJ2-2; 7 bases map to TRBD1. Germline V gene lookup returns CDR1 MNHNS and CDR2 SASEGT. Trimming took 6 bases from V and 0 from J; bases not matched to a gene: 4. CDR3 length: 15 residues.

This clonotype was seen more than once but under ten times. The V and J genes are TRBV28 and TRBJ1-2; D is unclear. The CDR3 totals 13 residues. The V and J ends lost 6 bases and 4 bases respectively, with 12 bases between them. Germline CDR1 is MDHEN and CDR2 is SYDVKM. The CDR3: CASRAPASYGYTF. CDR3 in DNA: TGTGCCAGCAGAGCACCCGCCTCCTATGGCTACACCTTC.

This clonotype was detected only a few times. V and J are TRBV6-5 and TRBJ1-5; D not resolved. Trimming stripped 7 bases from V and 0 bases from J, with 16 bases between. From germline, CDR1 is MNHEY and CDR2 SVGAGI. This CDR3 region has 16 residues. The CDR3 DNA follows: TGTGCCAGCAAACCCTCAGAAGTATATAGCAATCAGCCCCAGCATTTT. Protein sequence: CASKPSEVYSNQPQHF.

In its sample, this clonotype was seen a few times. The chain employs TRBV29-1 and TRBJ1-2; D perhaps matches TRBD1 (5 bases). CDR3 length: 12 residues. The V gene lost 2 bases and the J gene lost 8 bases, with 12 bases spanning the gap. Germline loops: CDR1 SQVTM, CDR2 ANQGSEA. The CDR3 loop reads CSVEQGSGGYTF. In nucleotides, the CDR3 is TGCAGCGTTGAACAGGGTTCGGGGGGCTACACCTTC.

This clonotype has just a few counts. This chain links TRBV7-2 with TRBJ2-5; D gene ambiguous. This CDR3 has 14 amino acids. Germline CDR1 and CDR2: SGHTA and FQGNSA. V was shortened by 2 bases and J by 5 bases, with 12 bases between the two germline ends. This chain's CDR3 is CASSLLLVSETQYF. CDR3 nucleotide sequence: TGTGCCAGCAGCTTATTATTGGTTTCGGAGACCCAGTACTTC.

The chain carries TRBV14 and TRBJ1-6, with D unresolved. Between the trimmed V and J ends, which lost 1 base and 10 bases, there was a span of 11 bases. The CDR3 runs to 14 residues. CDR1 SGHDN and CDR2 FVKESK come from the germline V gene. The CDR3 is CASSQVAGSSPLHF. In nucleotides, the CDR3 is TGTGCCAGCAGCCAAGTGGCAGGCTCGTCACCCCTCCACTTT.

This clonotype was observed a few times. This chain connects TRBV12-3 or TRBV12-4 to TRBJ2-7, with 7 nucleotides matching TRBD1. V lost 6 bases and J lost 3; bases outside the gene matches: 8. The CDR3 has 14 amino acids. CDR3 nucleotides: TGTGCCAGCAGATCTACAGGGGTTAACTACGAGCAGTACTTC. This gives the protein CASRSTGVNYEQYF.

This clonotype appeared many times. The chain links TRBV18 to TRBJ2-7; 7 bases are a match to TRBD1. The CDR3 sequence is 15 residues long. Germline lookup yields CDR1 KGHSH and CDR2 LQKENI. V dropped 6 bases and J dropped 2; count of bases not matched to a gene: 10. In DNA, the CDR3 is TGTGCCAGCTCGGTCACAGGGGTCGCGGCCTACGAGCAGTACTTC. It translates to CASSVTGVAAYEQYF.

This clonotype was counted only a few times. The chain uses TRBV19 and TRBJ2-7; D unresolved. From germline, CDR1 is LNHDA and CDR2 SQIVND (reference sequence). The CDR3 spans 11 residues. Trimming removed 4 bases at V and 4 bases at J, with 5 bases between. CDR3 region: CASSTNYEQYF. The CDR3 DNA follows: TGTGCCAGTAGTACCAATTACGAGCAGTACTTC.

At least ten counts were recorded for this clonotype. V gene TRBV29-1 combines with J gene TRBJ1-1; D is uncertain. Germline loops: CDR1 SQVTM, CDR2 ANQGSEA. The CDR3 sequence is 11 residues long. Trimming removed 4 bases from V and 1 base from J, with 4 bases in between. The CDR3 spells CSVVRNTEAFF. For the CDR3, the DNA is TGCAGCGTTGTTAGGAACACTGAAGCTTTCTTT.

A single count supports this clonotype. This may arise from a read error, as a much more abundant clone is one base away. The V gene is TRBV5-4, the J gene TRBJ1-6; D is uncertain. This CDR3 is built from 14 residues. The V and J ends lost 2 bases and 5 bases respectively, with 8 bases between them. CDR1 and CDR2 (germline): SGHNT, YYREEE (reference sequence). This CDR3 reads CASSLIDDNSPLHF. The CDR3 DNA follows: TGTGCCAGCAGCTTAATAGACGATAATTCACCCCTCCACTTT.

This clonotype was found a few times. V and J are TRBV23-1 and TRBJ1-5; unclear D gene. TRBV23-1 is identified as an open reading frame with a role that is uncertain. The CDR3 has 15 residues. The germline V and J ends were trimmed by 0 bases and 3 bases, with 9 bases remaining between them. For the CDR3, the DNA is TGCGCCAGCAGTCAATCAGAAGGGCCCAATCAGCCCCAGCATTTT. This codes for CASSQSEGPNQPQHF.